The rows below give T cell receptor beta chains drawn from one sample of a study of blood T cell repertoires in COVID-19. Clones were read by immunoSEQ multiplex PCR, and TCRdb kept only the in-frame ones, dropping some. The data hold fewer than 250,000 clones, with 83% observed a single time. Sequenced input: PBMCs or T cells enriched from blood (not recorded which). These receptors were collected from a woman between 40 and 50 years old who had been exposed to COVID-19. Both conserved end residues are part of each CDR3. The D gene is left open where the match is weak.

>.|TRBV5-1|TRBJ1-2
CASSLGRRGSGGYTF
>TRBD1|TRBV9|TRBJ2-2
CASSDPPIGGRQGYVGELFF
>TRBD1|TRBV9|TRBJ2-3
CASSAPGQGVRDTQYF
>TRBD1|TRBV2|TRBJ1-1
CASSLQGNRQNTEAFF
>.|TRBV7-6|TRBJ1-6
CASSISTAYNSPLHF
>.|TRBV5-1|TRBJ2-7
CASSWGEFYEQYF
>TRBD1|TRBV6-2/TRBV6-3|TRBJ1-6
CASSYQGGLNSPLHF
>.|TRBV29-1|TRBJ1-2
CSVAILAGGSYGYTF
>.|TRBV9|TRBJ1-6
CASSVDTTPILYF
>.|TRBV29-1|TRBJ1-1
CSTQTATNTEAFF
>.|TRBV29-1|TRBJ2-1
CSVRLGVEQFF
>TRBD1|TRBV9|TRBJ1-2
CASSPRQGYGYTF
>TRBD1|TRBV10-3|TRBJ2-1
CAISAGQGGDNEQFF
>.|TRBV9|TRBJ2-5
CASSVGVGAPQETQYF
>.|TRBV9|TRBJ2-2
CASSATRSVPGGELFF
>TRBD1|TRBV9|TRBJ1-2
CASSAEWGQEDGYTF
>TRBD2|TRBV9|TRBJ2-5
CASSGGLMAGEETQYF
>.|TRBV5-1|TRBJ2-7
CASRAPSSYEQYF